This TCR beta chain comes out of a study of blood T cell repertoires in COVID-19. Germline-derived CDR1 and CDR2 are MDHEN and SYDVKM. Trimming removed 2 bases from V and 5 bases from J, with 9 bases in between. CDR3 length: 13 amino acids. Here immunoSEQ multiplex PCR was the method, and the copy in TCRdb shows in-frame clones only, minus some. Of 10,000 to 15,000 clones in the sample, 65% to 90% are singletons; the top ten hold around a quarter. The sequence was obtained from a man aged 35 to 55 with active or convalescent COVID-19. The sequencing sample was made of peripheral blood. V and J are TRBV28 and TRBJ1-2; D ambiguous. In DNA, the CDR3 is TGTGCCAGCAGTTTAGAGGTTGTTTATGGCTACACCTTC. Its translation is CASSLEVVYGYTF.